Below are 28 T cell receptor beta chains sequenced from a single sample in a study of blood T cell repertoires in COVID-19. Produced via immunoSEQ multiplex PCR; TCRdb's table is partial and in-frame only. The sample contains under 350,000 clones, approximately 86% of which appear only once. The specimen was PBMCs or T cells enriched from blood (not recorded which). Receptors were obtained from a young woman who had recovered from COVID-19.

V gene TRBV7-8 combines with J gene TRBJ2-1; 13 bases align to TRBD2. The CDR3 extends over 19 amino acids. Germline CDR1 is SGHVS and CDR2 is FQNEAQ. V shed 5 bases and J 8 bases; nucleotides not matched to a gene: 18. The chain's CDR3 is CASSPRTSGSLIVLHEQFF. CDR3 in DNA: TGTGCCAGCAGCCCCCGGACTAGCGGGAGCTTAATTGTCCTCCATGAGCAGTTCTTC.

The genes are TRBV7-2 and TRBJ2-3, with TRBD2 matching 12 bases. The V gene's germline CDR1 is SGHTA and CDR2 FQGNSA. J lost 5 bases, V lost 7 bases, and 13 bases had no gene match. The CDR3 contains 17 residues. Here the CDR3 reads CASTGRLAGGLGDTQYF. DNA for the CDR3: TGTGCCAGCACCGGCCGGCTAGCGGGGGGGCTCGGAGATACGCAGTATTTT.

The genes are TRBV9 and TRBJ2-3; 10 nucleotides match TRBD2. V gave up 4 bases and J gave up 8 bases; unmatched junction bases: 10. The CDR3 sequence is 15 residues long. CDR1 is SGDLS, CDR2 YYNGEE, per germline. The CDR3 bases are TGTGCCAGCAGCAATAGCGGGGGGCCATTAGGTACGCAGTATTTT. It specifies CASSNSGGPLGTQYF.

The chain links TRBV3-1 (or the pseudogene TRBV3-2) to TRBJ2-6; possible D gene TRBD2, 5 bases. The germline CDR1 and CDR2 sequences are LGHDT and YNNKEL (reference sequence). This CDR3 region has 16 residues. V lost 4 bases and J 1 base, leaving 11 bases between the germline ends. CDR3 nucleotide sequence: TGTGCCAGCAGCCCGCAGCGCGGGTCTGGGGCCAACGTCCTGACTTTC. Translation: CASSPQRGSGANVLTF.

The chain combines TRBV5-5 with TRBJ2-5, with 7 bases fitting TRBD1. CDR1 is SGHKS and CDR2 is YYEKEE in the germline V gene (reference sequence). The CDR3 has 16 amino acids. V lost 4 bases to trimming and J lost 2 bases; unmatched junction nucleotides: 11. The CDR3 loop reads CASSRTGEGWQETQYF. CDR3 DNA: TGTGCCAGCAGCCGCACAGGGGAAGGATGGCAAGAGACCCAGTACTTC. Full variable domain (rest looked up from reference TRBV5-5 and TRBJ2-5): DAGVTQSPTHLIKTRGQQVTLRCSPISGHKSVSWYQQVLGQGPQFIFQYYEKEERGRGNFPDRFSARQFPNYSSELNVNALLLGDSALYLCASSRTGEGWQETQYFGPGTRLLVL.

This chain links TRBV2 with TRBJ1-5; 8 bases align to TRBD1. Germline values: CDR1 SNHLY, CDR2 FYNNEI. This CDR3 region has 17 residues. Germline trimming cut 5 bases from V and 0 bases from J; bases unmatched to any gene: 9. The CDR3 region is CASSLTGVGSSNQPQHF. The DNA of the CDR3 is TGTGCCAGCAGTTTGACAGGGGTGGGATCTAGCAATCAGCCCCAGCATTTT.

This rearrangement joins TRBV12-3 or TRBV12-4 to TRBJ2-1; D remains ambiguous. Trimming stripped 6 bases from V and 10 bases from J, with 13 bases between. There are 12 residues in the CDR3. Here the CDR3 reads CASSPRSDEQFF. The DNA of the CDR3 is TGTGCCAGCAGCCCCAGGTCAGACGAGCAGTTCTTC.

CDR3 nucleotides: TGTGCCAGCAGTGAATATTTTGTCGGGCAGGGTGATGGAAACACCATATATTTT. This sequence encodes CASSEYFVGQGDGNTIYF. The chain recombines TRBV25-1 with TRBJ1-3; weak D call: TRBD1 (5 bases). V was cut by 0 bases and J by 3 bases, with 18 bases left in between. This CDR3 spans 18 amino acids. Per the germline V gene, CDR1 is MGHDK and CDR2 is SYGVNS.

CDR3 region: CASSWGQQNIYGYTF. Here the CDR3 DNA reads TGTGCCAGCAGCTGGGGACAGCAAAACATCTATGGCTACACCTTC. This chain joins TRBV5-6 and TRBJ1-2; TRBD1 matches at 7 bases. Germline V gene lookup returns CDR1 SGHDT and CDR2 YYEEEE. V gave up 3 bases and J gave up 4 bases; unmatched junction bases: 9. The CDR3 totals 15 residues.

The chain employs TRBV10-3 and TRBJ2-5; a possible D gene is TRBD1 (5 bases). The CDR3 contains 15 residues. V lost 0 bases, J lost 4 bases, and 12 bases lay in between. Germline V gene data show CDR1 as ENHRY and CDR2 as SYGVKD. This CDR3 reads CAISESGAPLETQYF. Here the CDR3 DNA reads TGTGCCATCAGTGAGTCAGGGGCACCTTTAGAGACCCAGTACTTC.

This clone occurred once. The rearrangement uses TRBV25-1 and TRBJ2-7, with D uncertain. V was trimmed by 2 bases and J by 1 base, leaving 9 bases between them. The CDR3 is made up of 14 amino acids. CDR1 is MGHDK and CDR2 is SYGVNS in the germline V gene. The CDR3 sequence is CASSEPGSSYEQYF. Written as DNA, the CDR3 is TGTGCCAGCAGTGAACCGGGTTCTTCCTACGAGCAGTACTTC.

The J gene is TRBJ1-1, the V gene TRBV7-2; 8 bases agree with TRBD1. The CDR3 has 13 amino acids. Germline V gives CDR1 SGHTA, CDR2 FQGNSA. The J segment lost 8 bases and the V segment lost 2 bases, leaving 4 bases of the junction unmatched. In DNA, the CDR3 is TGTGCCAGCAGCTTAATACAGGGGGGCGAAGCTTTCTTT. This gives the protein CASSLIQGGEAFF.

In its sample, this clone was seen once. The V call is TRBV11-3, the J call TRBJ2-2, with 7 bases that match TRBD2. Germline V gives CDR1 SGHNT, CDR2 YENEEA. The CDR3 contains 16 residues. V shed 5 bases, J shed 0 bases, and the junction held 6 bases outside the gene matches. CDR3 DNA sequence: TGTGCCAGCAGCCCTAGAAGCGGGGCGAACACCGGGGAGCTGTTTTTT. Its translation is CASSPRSGANTGELFF.

The chain is built from TRBV4-3 and TRBJ2-3, with D possibly matching TRBD1 (7 bases). There are 15 residues in the CDR3. Between the trimmed V and J ends, which lost 0 bases and 4 bases, there was a span of 11 bases. Germline CDR1 LGHNA, CDR2 YSLEER. The CDR3 spells CASSQEEGASDTQYF. The CDR3, as DNA: TGCGCCAGCAGCCAAGAGGAGGGGGCGTCAGATACGCAGTATTTT.

V and J are TRBV3-1 (or the pseudogene TRBV3-2) and TRBJ2-1, with TRBD2 identical over 8 bases. The germline V gene has CDR1 LGHDT and CDR2 YNNKEL (reference sequence). CDR3 length equals 13 residues. V dropped 3 bases and J dropped 6; count of bases not matched to a gene: 1. CDR3 DNA sequence: TGTGCCAGCAGCCATCTAGCGGGCAATGAGCAGTTCTTC. Protein: CASSHLAGNEQFF.

The chain couples TRBV20-1 to TRBJ2-4, with no clear D. This CDR3 contains 11 residues. Germline V gives CDR1 DFQATT, CDR2 SNEGSKA (reference sequence). Trimming took off 6 bases at V and 8 bases at J, with 11 bases between the two ends. The CDR3 loop reads CSAGLGHIQYF. The CDR3 DNA is TGCAGTGCAGGCCTAGGTCACATTCAGTACTTC.

The V call is TRBV30, the J call TRBJ2-3; D gene ambiguous. The V end was cut by 5 bases, the J end by 1 base, with 10 bases between. This CDR3 region has 13 residues. Germline V CDR1 and CDR2: GTSNPN, SVGIG (reference sequence). The CDR3 protein is CAWGPGGTDTQYF. The CDR3 coding sequence is TGTGCCTGGGGGCCGGGTGGCACAGATACGCAGTATTTT.

The CDR3 DNA sequence: TGCGCCAGCAGCGTCGGGACAGCCTACAATGAGCAGTTCTTC. It codes for CASSVGTAYNEQFF. The chain couples TRBV5-1 to TRBJ2-1, with 7 bases lining up with TRBD1. Trimming removed 4 bases from V and 2 bases from J; junction bases left unmatched: 3. Germline CDR1 reads SGHRS; CDR2 reads YFSETQ. The CDR3 has 14 residues.

The J gene is TRBJ2-1, the V gene TRBV27; 8 bases are a match to TRBD2. The CDR3 runs to 16 residues. The germline V gene has CDR1 MNHEY and CDR2 SMNVEV (reference sequence). The V and J ends lost 6 bases and 7 bases, in that order; junction bases with no gene match: 14. The CDR3: CASSRPGLVSGNEQFF. DNA of the CDR3: TGTGCCAGCAGCCGACCGGGACTAGTAAGTGGAAATGAGCAGTTCTTC.

The chain has TRBV11-3 and TRBJ1-1; D perhaps matches TRBD1 (6 bases). V was clipped by 6 bases and J by 2 bases, with 16 bases between them. Germline CDR1 SGHNT, CDR2 YENEEA. The CDR3 totals 15 residues. The CDR3 region has the DNA TGTGCCAGCAGATCACAGGGTTTCTCTAACACTGAAGCTTTCTTT. Protein sequence: CASRSQGFSNTEAFF.

The CDR3 region has the DNA TGTGCCAGCACCTATCAGCGGGTGGGTTATGGCTACACCTTC. It yields the protein CASTYQRVGYGYTF. V usage is TRBV7-9 and J usage is TRBJ1-2, with no clear D. Germline V CDR1 and CDR2: SEHNR, FQNEAQ (reference sequence). There are 14 residues in the CDR3. Trimming removed 7 bases at V and 5 bases at J, with 17 bases between.

This chain uses TRBV3-1 (or the pseudogene TRBV3-2) with TRBJ2-2, with 15 positions matching TRBD2. V shed 1 base, J shed 3 bases, and the junction held 12 bases outside the gene matches. The CDR3 is 21 residues long. Per the germline V gene, CDR1 is LGHDT and CDR2 is YNNKEL (reference sequence). The CDR3 loop reads CASSQVWARTSGGGDTGELFF. Written as DNA, the CDR3 is TGTGCCAGCAGCCAAGTTTGGGCCCGGACTAGCGGGGGGGGCGACACCGGGGAGCTGTTTTTT.

For the CDR3, the DNA is TGTGCCAGCAGCTTGGGGCCGACAGACTATAATTCACCCCTCCACTTT. Protein sequence: CASSLGPTDYNSPLHF. This chain links TRBV5-8 with TRBJ1-6; possibly TRBD1 for D (5 bases). V shed 0 bases and J shed 3 bases, with 10 bases lying between them. The germline gives CDR1 SGHTS, CDR2 YDEGEE. This CDR3 has 16 amino acids.

The rearrangement joins TRBV29-1 to TRBJ1-1; possibly TRBD1 for D (5 bases). CDR1 SQVTM and CDR2 ANQGSEA come from the germline V gene. Trimming stripped 3 bases from V and 11 bases from J, with 13 bases between. The CDR3 runs 11 residues. This CDR3 is CSVEEQVAAFF. CDR3 nucleotides: TGCAGCGTTGAGGAACAGGTCGCCGCTTTCTTT.

This chain joins TRBV7-9 and TRBJ1-4, with D unresolved. The CDR3 extends over 14 amino acids. CDR1 and CDR2 (germline): SEHNR, FQNEAQ (reference sequence). V dropped 1 base and J dropped 8 bases, with 11 bases sitting between them. Here the CDR3 DNA reads TGTGCCAGCAGCTTAGGAGGTGCTTTCGAAAAACTGTTTTTT. As protein: CASSLGGAFEKLFF.

V usage is TRBV5-1 and J usage is TRBJ2-7, with 12 bases identical to TRBD1. CDR1 SGHRS and CDR2 YFSETQ come from the germline V gene. This CDR3 is built from 15 residues. J lost 3 bases, V lost 4 bases, and 5 bases had no gene match. The CDR3 region is CASSQGQGARYEQYF. The CDR3 bases are TGCGCCAGCAGCCAGGGACAGGGGGCGCGCTACGAGCAGTACTTC.

The chain combines TRBV2 with TRBJ1-6, with unresolved D. From germline, CDR1 is SNHLY and CDR2 FYNNEI. The CDR3 totals 14 residues. Trimming shortened V by 4 bases and J by 6 bases, and 10 bases separated the two germline ends. CDR3 nucleotide sequence: TGTGCCAGCAGTGGCCCAACTTCTAATTCACCCCTCCACTTT. The encoded protein is CASSGPTSNSPLHF.

The chain links TRBV28 to TRBJ1-5, with D unresolved. From germline, CDR1 is MDHEN and CDR2 SYDVKM. The CDR3 has 15 residues. V gave up 2 bases and J gave up 5 bases, with 13 bases separating them. The CDR3: CASSLTLLTYQPQHF. In DNA, the CDR3 is TGTGCCAGCAGTTTAACCCTGTTAACATATCAGCCCCAGCATTTT.